The 25 T cell receptor beta chains reported below all come from one sample, sequenced in a study of liver allograft versus peripheral blood T cells. On the study more broadly: Recipients' peripheral blood T cell receptor repertoires were compared with those in transplanted livers.

In TCRdb, the reads were re-called with MiXCR into one record per CDR3 protein. The table records 2,000 to 2,500 distinct CDR3 sequences, over 12% of them present only once. These receptors all stem from a human patient who had a liver transplant. T cells may partly derive from the graft donor.

By frequency in the sample, this clonotype is medium-sized. The chain has TRBV7-9 and TRBJ1-2, with 8 positions matching TRBD1. This CDR3 has 15 amino acids. Germline lookup yields CDR1 SEHNR and CDR2 FQNEAQ (reference sequence). Trimming removed 5 bases from V and 14 bases from J; junction bases left unmatched: 19. CDR3 amino acids: CASSKPRPGGVRWTF. CDR3 nucleotide sequence: TGTGCCAGCAGCAAGCCCCGTCCAGGGGGCGTCCGGTGGACCTTC.

Comments on this clonotype: A far larger clone is off by one base, so a read error is likely. Here the CDR3 DNA reads TGTGCCAGCAGGGAGGGGACAGGGAGGGATTCACCCCTCCACTTT. Translating it yields CASREGTGRDSPLHF. The rearrangement uses TRBV6-1 and TRBJ1-6; 9 bases line up with TRBD1. Germline V CDR1 and CDR2: MNHNS, SASEGT. After removal of 6 bases from V and 8 bases from J, the junction contained 8 bases not matched to a gene. The CDR3 has 15 residues.

This clonotype was recorded many times. This rearrangement joins TRBV2 to TRBJ1-2; perhaps TRBD1 as D (5 bases). Germline loops: CDR1 SNHLY, CDR2 FYNNEI. CDR3 size: 14 residues. Trimming stripped 7 bases from V and 8 bases from J, with 20 bases between. Here the CDR3 reads CASNKFAGGYGYTF. The CDR3 DNA follows: TGTGCCAGCAACAAATTTGCGGGGGGTTACGGCTACACCTTC.

This chain connects TRBV6-5 to TRBJ2-1; 9 nucleotides line up with TRBD1. Germline V lookup: CDR1 MNHEY, CDR2 SVGAGI. The CDR3 consists of 11 residues. After removal of 8 bases from V and 15 bases from J, the junction contained 8 bases not matched to a gene. The CDR3 region has the DNA TGTGCCAGCTCCCGTGGGACAGGGCGGTTCTTC. Translation gives CASSRGTGRFF.

The chain is built from TRBV11-2 and TRBJ2-3, with TRBD2 identical over 12 bases. The CDR3 extends over 15 amino acids. Germline V gene data show CDR1 as SGHAT and CDR2 as FQNNGV. Germline trimming cut 4 bases from V and 5 bases from J; bases unmatched to any gene: 4. The CDR3 DNA is TGTGCCAGCAGCTCCGGACTAGCGGGGAAAGATACGCAGTATTTT. Translation: CASSSGLAGKDTQYF.

This clonotype rates as large. The genes are TRBV29-1 and TRBJ2-7, with TRBD1 identical over 12 bases. V dropped 6 bases and J dropped 7; count of bases not matched to a gene: 10. The CDR3 length is 14 residues. Germline V CDR1 and CDR2: SQVTM, ANQGSEA. The chain's CDR3 is CSVSGGQGAGEQYF. The CDR3, as DNA: TGCAGCGTGAGTGGGGGACAGGGGGCTGGTGAGCAGTACTTC.

This clonotype is medium-sized in the sample. This rearrangement joins TRBV15 to TRBJ1-1, with a possible D match to TRBD1 (5 bases). V gave up 0 bases and J gave up 3 bases, with 20 bases separating them. Germline CDR1 LNHNV, CDR2 YYDKDF (reference sequence). The CDR3 loop spans 18 amino acids. CDR3 amino acids: CATSRDSGTVPLDTEAFF. DNA for the CDR3: TGTGCCACCAGCAGAGATTCAGGGACTGTTCCTCTGGACACTGAAGCTTTCTTT.

Within the sample, this clonotype is medium-sized (0.01 to 0.1%). The genes are TRBV6-2 or TRBV6-3 and TRBJ2-7; 8 nucleotides align to TRBD2. Germline CDR1 is MNHEY and CDR2 is SVGEGT. Unmatched junction bases numbered 12, after V lost 9 bases and J lost 5 bases. The CDR3 totals 14 residues. CDR3 sequence: CASDRHRGGNEQYF. The CDR3 DNA follows: TGTGCCAGTGATCGTCACCGGGGGGGAAACGAGCAGTACTTC.

This clonotype qualifies as medium-sized (0.01 to 0.1%). The V call is TRBV7-3, the J call TRBJ2-1; 7 bases align to TRBD2. Trimming removed 6 bases from V and 5 bases from J; junction bases left unmatched: 7. In germline, CDR1 is SGHTA, CDR2 FQGTGA. The CDR3 runs 14 residues. The DNA of the CDR3 is TGTGCCAGCAGTGCTAGCGGCGCAAACAATGAGCAGTTCTTC. Translated, it gives CASSASGANNEQFF.

By its share, this clonotype is medium-sized (0.01 to 0.1%). The chain carries TRBV12-3 or TRBV12-4 and TRBJ1-1; D is uncertain. The germline V and J ends were trimmed by 2 bases and 6 bases, with 10 bases remaining between them. The CDR3 totals 13 residues. The DNA of the CDR3 is TGTGCCAGCAGTTTATTCGGAGGCGCTGAAGCTTTCTTT. Its protein is CASSLFGGAEAFF.

By share, this clonotype counts as medium-sized. CDR3 protein: CASSGTGRLRAFF. The CDR3 coding sequence is TGTGCCAGCAGCGGGACAGGGAGGTTGCGGGCTTTCTTT. J is TRBJ1-1 and V is TRBV6-1, with 9 positions matching TRBD1. The CDR3 length is 13 residues. The V gene's germline CDR1 is MNHNS and CDR2 SASEGT. V gave up 6 bases and J gave up 11 bases; unmatched junction bases: 10.

This clonotype is classed as medium-sized. The chain uses TRBV25-1 and TRBJ2-7; D not resolved. The CDR3 has 13 residues. Germline CDR1 reads MGHDK; CDR2 reads SYGVNS. V lost 1 base and J 5 bases, leaving 9 bases between the germline ends. DNA for the CDR3: TGTGCCAGCAGTGAATCCGGGTTGGACGAGCAGTACTTC. Translation gives CASSESGLDEQYF.

This clonotype was seen at least ten times. The V and J genes are TRBV2 and TRBJ1-6, with 9 nucleotides matching TRBD1. V shed 6 bases and J 11 bases; nucleotides not matched to a gene: 11. Per germline, CDR1 SNHLY and CDR2 FYNNEI. CDR3 length: 15 residues. CDR3 nucleotides: TGTGCCAGCAGCGCCGGGACAGGGTTAGAAGCACCCCTCCACTTT. Amino acids: CASSAGTGLEAPLHF. Drawing the rest from reference TRBV2 and TRBJ1-6, the complete variable domain is EPEVTQTPSHQVTQMGQEVILRCVPISNHLYFYWYRQILGQKVEFLVSFYNNEISEKSEIFDDQFSVERPDGSNFTLKIRSTKLEDSAMYFCASSAGTGLEAPLHFGNGTRLTVT.

The chain employs TRBV4-1 and TRBJ1-6, with TRBD1 matching 8 bases. Germline V lookup: CDR1 MGHRA, CDR2 YSYEKL. With V trimmed by 4 bases and J by 14 bases, 13 bases remained unmatched. This CDR3 contains 15 residues. Written as DNA, the CDR3 is TGCGCCAGCAGCCCCGGGACAGGCGCCGTTCCAACCCTCCACTTT. It translates to CASSPGTGAVPTLHF.

This clonotype rates as medium-sized. V usage is TRBV20-1 and J usage is TRBJ1-1; tentative D call: TRBD1 (6 bases). From germline, CDR1 is DFQATT and CDR2 SNEGSKA (reference sequence). V was pared by 1 base and J by 7 bases, with 10 bases between. The CDR3 has 12 residues. The CDR3 loop reads CSARAGDGEAFF. In DNA form, the CDR3 reads TGCAGTGCTAGAGCAGGGGATGGTGAAGCTTTCTTT.

This clonotype is medium-sized (0.01 to 0.1%) in the sample. J is TRBJ2-1 and V is TRBV6-6; 13 bases are a match to TRBD2. Trimming removed 8 bases from V and 4 bases from J; junction bases left unmatched: 5. Germline V CDR1 and CDR2: MNHNY, SVGAGI (reference sequence). The CDR3 totals 15 residues. Written as DNA, the CDR3 is TGTGCCAGCCAGGGGACTAGCGGGGCTTACAATGAGCAGTTCTTC. It specifies CASQGTSGAYNEQFF.

This clonotype is deemed medium-sized. V is TRBV12-3 or TRBV12-4 and J is TRBJ1-1; the D is unclear. The ends were cut back, 3 bases at V and 4 bases at J, with 12 bases in the middle. This CDR3 comprises 14 residues. The CDR3 is CASSFQGKSTEAFF. CDR3 DNA: TGTGCCAGCAGTTTTCAAGGGAAAAGCACTGAAGCTTTCTTT.

By its share, this clonotype is medium-sized. This rearrangement joins TRBV5-6 to TRBJ1-1, with D uncertain. The ends were cut back, 4 bases at V and 5 bases at J, with 9 bases in the middle. Germline V lookup: CDR1 SGHDT, CDR2 YYEEEE. This CDR3 region has 12 residues. The CDR3 sequence is CASSLLRTEAFF. The DNA for the CDR3 is TGTGCCAGCAGCCTCCTTAGAACTGAAGCTTTCTTT. The full variable domain, completed using reference TRBV5-6 and TRBJ1-1, is DAGVTQSPTHLIKTRGQQVTLRCSPKSGHDTVSWYQQALGQGPQFIFQYYEEEERQRGNFPDRFSGHQFPNYSSELNVNALLLGDSALYLCASSLLRTEAFFGQGTRLTVV.

Remarks on this clonotype: This could be a read error, since a much larger clone is one nucleotide away. This CDR3 reads CASSNRDRGYNEQFF. The CDR3 nucleotides read TGTGCCAGCAGCAATCGGGACAGGGGTTACAATGAGCAGTTCTTC. The rearrangement uses TRBV7-9 and TRBJ2-1; 10 nucleotides line up with TRBD1. The trim removed 5 bases at V and 4 bases at J, leaving 5 bases unmatched. Germline CDR1 and CDR2: SEHNR and FQNEAQ (reference sequence). The CDR3 is made up of 15 amino acids. Combining the CDR3 with reference TRBV7-9 and TRBJ2-1 gives the whole variable domain DTGVSQNPRHKITKRGQNVTFRCDPISEHNRLYWYRQTLGQGPEFLTYFQNEAQLEKSRLLSDRFSAERPKGSFSTLEIQRTEQGDSAMYLCASSNRDRGYNEQFFGPGTRLTVL.

This clonotype is termed medium-sized. The rearrangement links TRBV20-1 to TRBJ1-6; a possible D gene is TRBD1 (6 bases). Germline-derived CDR1 and CDR2 are DFQATT and SNEGSKA (reference sequence). Deletions cut 2 bases from V and 6 bases from J, with 8 bases between. CDR3 size: 13 residues. As DNA, the CDR3 is TGCAGTGCTAGAATGGACAGTAATTCACCCCTCCACTTT. Translating it yields CSARMDSNSPLHF.

By share, this clonotype ranks as large. J is TRBJ1-5 and V is TRBV10-3; tentative D call: TRBD1 (5 bases). The germline V and J ends were trimmed by 8 bases and 3 bases, with 8 bases remaining between them. Germline CDR1 is ENHRY and CDR2 is SYGVKD. This CDR3 comprises 12 residues. The CDR3 loop is CAIGGNNQPQHF. CDR3 DNA: TGTGCCATCGGGGGAAACAATCAGCCCCAGCATTTT.

The CDR3 loop is CASSEMDRSDEQFF. The CDR3 bases are TGTGCCAGCAGTGAAATGGACAGAAGCGATGAGCAGTTCTTC. V and J are TRBV6-1 and TRBJ2-1; D possibly corresponds to TRBD1 (6 bases). Germline loops: CDR1 MNHNS, CDR2 SASEGT. The CDR3 contains 14 residues. The ends were cut back, 2 bases at V and 8 bases at J, with 13 bases in the middle.

This clonotype was counted once. This likely reflects a read error, since a far larger clone is one base away. The V call is TRBV27, the J call TRBJ1-3; TRBD1 might be the D (5 bases). Between the trimmed V and J ends, which lost 5 bases and 2 bases, there was a span of 7 bases. The CDR3 length is 13 residues. Looked up from germline, CDR1 is MNHEY and CDR2 is SMNVEV (reference sequence). As DNA, the CDR3 is TGTGCCAGCAGTCGGGGCGCTGGAAACACCATATATTTT. It specifies CASSRGAGNTIYF.

Turning to this clonotype: A far larger clone is just one base off, so this is likely a read error. The V gene is TRBV10-3, the J gene TRBJ1-3, with TRBD1 matching over 9 bases. The length of the CDR3 is 14 residues. Per germline, CDR1 ENHRY and CDR2 SYGVKD. The V gene end was trimmed by 5 bases and the J gene end by 9 bases; junction bases not matched to a gene: 8. DNA of the CDR3: TGTGCCATCAGTAAGGGACAGGGATTGGGCACCATATATTTT. Its protein is CAISKGQGLGTIYF.

This clonotype was found a few times. The gene calls are TRBV5-4 and TRBJ2-5; TRBD1 aligns across 9 bases. The CDR3 totals 14 residues. Germline V gene lookup returns CDR1 SGHNT and CDR2 YYREEE (reference sequence). The V gene end was trimmed by 0 bases and the J gene end by 5 bases; junction bases not matched to a gene: 2. CDR3 protein: CASSLAGTGETQYF. CDR3 in DNA: TGTGCCAGCAGCTTGGCCGGGACAGGGGAGACCCAGTACTTC.